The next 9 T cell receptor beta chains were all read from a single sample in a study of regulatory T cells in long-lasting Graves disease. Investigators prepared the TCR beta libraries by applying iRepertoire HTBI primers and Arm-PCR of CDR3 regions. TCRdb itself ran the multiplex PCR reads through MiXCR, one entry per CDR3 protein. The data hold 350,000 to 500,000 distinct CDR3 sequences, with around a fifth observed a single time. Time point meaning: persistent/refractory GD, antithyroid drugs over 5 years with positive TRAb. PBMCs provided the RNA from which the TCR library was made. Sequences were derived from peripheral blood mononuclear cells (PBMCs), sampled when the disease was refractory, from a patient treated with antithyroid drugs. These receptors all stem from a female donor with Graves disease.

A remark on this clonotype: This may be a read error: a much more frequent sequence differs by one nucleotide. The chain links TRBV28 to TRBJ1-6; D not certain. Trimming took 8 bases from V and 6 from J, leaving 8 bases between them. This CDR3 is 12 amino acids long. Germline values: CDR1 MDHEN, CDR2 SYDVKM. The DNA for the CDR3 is TGTGCCAGCGGTCAGAGTAATTCACCCCTCCACTTT. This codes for CASGQSNSPLHF.

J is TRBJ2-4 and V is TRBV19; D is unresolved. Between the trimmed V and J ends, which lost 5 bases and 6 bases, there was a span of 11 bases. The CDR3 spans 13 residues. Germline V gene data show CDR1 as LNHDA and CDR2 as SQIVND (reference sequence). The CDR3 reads CASSCWPGNIQYF. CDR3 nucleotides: TGTGCCAGTAGTTGTTGGCCCGGAAACATTCAGTACTTC.

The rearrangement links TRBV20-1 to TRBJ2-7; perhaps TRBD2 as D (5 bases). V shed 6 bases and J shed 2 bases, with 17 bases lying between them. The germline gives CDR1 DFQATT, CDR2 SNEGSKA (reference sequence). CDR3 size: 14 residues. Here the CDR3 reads CSATHLADTYEQYF. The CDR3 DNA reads TGCAGTGCGACTCACCTAGCCGATACCTACGAGCAGTACTTC.

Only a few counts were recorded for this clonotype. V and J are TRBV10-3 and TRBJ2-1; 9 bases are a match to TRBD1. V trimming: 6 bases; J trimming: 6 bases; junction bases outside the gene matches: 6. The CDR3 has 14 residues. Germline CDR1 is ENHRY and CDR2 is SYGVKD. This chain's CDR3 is CAIRWGQGTNEQFF. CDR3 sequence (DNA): TGTGCCATCAGGTGGGGACAGGGAACCAATGAGCAGTTCTTC.

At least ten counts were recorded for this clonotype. The DNA of the CDR3 is TGTGCCAGCAGTTTCCCCAGACAGGGAGGGATTCAGCCCCAGCATTTT. Amino acids: CASSFPRQGGIQPQHF. The V call is TRBV28, the J call TRBJ1-5; 7 bases agree with TRBD1. Germline-derived CDR1 and CDR2 are MDHEN and SYDVKM. V lost 3 bases and J lost 6; bases outside the gene matches: 11. This CDR3 comprises 16 residues.

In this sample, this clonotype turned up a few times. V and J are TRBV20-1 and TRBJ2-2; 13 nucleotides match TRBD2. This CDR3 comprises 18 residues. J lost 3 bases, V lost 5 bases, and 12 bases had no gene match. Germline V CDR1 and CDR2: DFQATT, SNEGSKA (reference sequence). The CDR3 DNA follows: TGCAGTGCTGGGGACGAACTAGCGGGAGGGCCTCACACCGGGGAGCTGTTTTTT. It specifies CSAGDELAGGPHTGELFF.

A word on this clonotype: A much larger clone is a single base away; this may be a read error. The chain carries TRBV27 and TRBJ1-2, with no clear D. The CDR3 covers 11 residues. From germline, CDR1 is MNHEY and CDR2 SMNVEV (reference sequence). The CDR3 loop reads CASRSRVGYIF. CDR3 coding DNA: TGTGCCAGCAGGTCCCGGGTTGGCTACATCTTC.

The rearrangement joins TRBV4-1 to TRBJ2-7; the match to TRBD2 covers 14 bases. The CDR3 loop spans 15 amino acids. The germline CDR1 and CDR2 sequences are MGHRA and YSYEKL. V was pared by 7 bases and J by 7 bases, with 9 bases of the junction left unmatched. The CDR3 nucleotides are TGCGCCAGCAAGGTAGGACTAGCGGGAGGTGATGAGCAGTACTTC. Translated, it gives CASKVGLAGGDEQYF.

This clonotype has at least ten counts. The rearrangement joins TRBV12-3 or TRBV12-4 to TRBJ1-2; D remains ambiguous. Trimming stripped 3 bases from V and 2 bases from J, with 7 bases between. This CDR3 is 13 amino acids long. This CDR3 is CASSLRYNYGYTF. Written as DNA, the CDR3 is TGTGCCAGCAGTTTGCGGTACAACTATGGCTACACCTTC.